The present T cell receptor beta chain was sequenced within a study of blood T cell repertoires in COVID-19. Generated by immunoSEQ multiplex PCR, the TCRdb table keeps only in-frame clones and is missing some. The repertoire holds 160,000 or so clones, with 78% as singletons. The CDR3 sequence is 14 residues long. The V and J ends lost 6 bases and 0 bases respectively, with 12 bases between them. Germline V gene lookup returns CDR1 SNHLY and CDR2 FYNNEI. This clonotype was obtained from a woman older than 75 with acute or convalescent COVID-19. The chain employs TRBV2 and TRBJ2-7; a weak D match, TRBD2 (5 bases). The sample consisted of peripheral blood. CDR3 residues: CASREVMSSYEQYF. CDR3 DNA: TGTGCCAGCAGGGAGGTCATGAGCTCCTACGAGCAGTACTTC.